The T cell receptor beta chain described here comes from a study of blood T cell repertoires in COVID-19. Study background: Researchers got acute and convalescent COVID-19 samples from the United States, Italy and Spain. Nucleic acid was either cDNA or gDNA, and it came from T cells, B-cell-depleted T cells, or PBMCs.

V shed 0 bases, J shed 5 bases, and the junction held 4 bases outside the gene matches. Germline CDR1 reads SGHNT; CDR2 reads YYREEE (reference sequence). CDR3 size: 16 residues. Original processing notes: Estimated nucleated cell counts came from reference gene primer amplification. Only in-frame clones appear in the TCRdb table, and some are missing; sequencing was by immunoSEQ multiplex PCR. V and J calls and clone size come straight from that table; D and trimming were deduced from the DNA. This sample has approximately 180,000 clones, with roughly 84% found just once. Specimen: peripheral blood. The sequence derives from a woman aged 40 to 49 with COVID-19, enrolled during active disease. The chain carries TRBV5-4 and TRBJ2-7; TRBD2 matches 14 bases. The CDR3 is CASSLVGTSGRHEQYF. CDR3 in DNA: TGTGCCAGCAGCTTGGTGGGGACTAGCGGGAGACACGAGCAGTACTTC.